Listed below are T cell receptor beta chains from one sample, sequenced in a study of shared clonotypes between healthy human individuals. Assay used: immunoSEQ multiplex PCR; TCRdb lists only in-frame clones, some missing. Of 400,000 to 500,000 clones in the sample, 60% to 85% are singletons; the top ten hold approximately 12%. The sequencing input was PBMCs. These receptors were taken from a middle-aged woman in good health. Some clones in this sample may be carry-over from other donors' samples. Both conserved end residues are part of each CDR3. A D gene is named only where the DNA matches it firmly. Expanded clones get a size class; other rows say once, few or many, or leave the size out.

V: TRBV5-4; D: NA; size: NA; J: TRBJ2-3; DNA: TGTGCCAGCAGCTTAGGAGGGCCTAGCACAGATACGCAGTATTTT; CDR3: CASSLGGPSTDTQYF
V: TRBV27; D: TRBD1; size: NA; J: TRBJ2-2; DNA: TGTGCCAGCAGTCGACAGGGGGCCGGGGAGCTGTTTTTT; CDR3: CASSRQGAGELFF
V: TRBV4-3; D: NA; size: NA; J: TRBJ2-1; DNA: TGCGCCAGCAGCCAAGGCCATAAGGGGGAGAGGCCTGAGCAGTTCTTC; CDR3: CASSQGHKGERPEQFF
V: TRBV12-2; D: NA; size: NA; J: TRBJ1-2; DNA: TGTGCAAGTCGCCGGGGGAACTATGGCTACACCTTC; CDR3: CASRRGNYGYTF
V: TRBV5-4; D: NA; size: NA; J: TRBJ2-6; DNA: TGTGCCAGCAGCTCCCGACAAGGTGGGGCCAACGTCCTGACTTTC; CDR3: CASSSRQGGANVLTF
V: TRBV4-1; D: TRBD2; size: NA; J: TRBJ2-7; DNA: TGCGCCAGCCAAGCCCAAATAGCGGGGGACTACGAGCAGTACTTC; CDR3: CASQAQIAGDYEQYF
V: TRBV5-4; D: NA; size: NA; J: TRBJ1-1; DNA: TGTGCCAGCAGCCCCGCAGGTCGGCCTGAAGCTTTCTTT; CDR3: CASSPAGRPEAFF
V: TRBV18; D: NA; size: many; J: TRBJ2-7; DNA: TGTGCCAGCTCATCCGCGGACGGGTCCTACGAGCAGTACTTC; CDR3: CASSSADGSYEQYF
V: TRBV21-1; D: NA; size: NA; J: TRBJ2-7; DNA: TGTGCCAGCAGCAGAACAGGGGGGTCTGCCTACGAGCAGTACTTC; CDR3: CASSRTGGSAYEQYF
V: TRBV30; D: TRBD1; size: NA; J: TRBJ1-4; DNA: TGTGCCTGGAGTGTGGGGGACAGGAGGGGTGAAAAACTGTTTTTT; CDR3: CAWSVGDRRGEKLFF
V: TRBV7-9; D: TRBD1; size: NA; J: TRBJ2-3; DNA: TGTGCCAGCAGGACGACAGGGGAAGATACGCAGTATTTT; CDR3: CASRTTGEDTQYF
V: TRBV11-2; D: NA; size: once; J: TRBJ1-3; DNA: TGTGCCAGCAGCTTAGATCTGCCAGCTGGAAACACCATATATTTT; CDR3: CASSLDLPAGNTIYF
V: TRBV6-1; D: NA; size: few; J: TRBJ2-7; DNA: TGTGCCAGCAGTCCCCAACAGGTCCTCTCCTACGAGCAGTACTTC; CDR3: CASSPQQVLSYEQYF
V: TRBV28; D: NA; size: NA; J: TRBJ1-1; DNA: TGTGCCAGCAGTACCCCACCGGCCGACAACACTGAAGCTTTCTTT; CDR3: CASSTPPADNTEAFF
V: TRBV9; D: NA; size: NA; J: TRBJ2-7; DNA: TGTGCCAGCAGCGTAGACCTAGCGAGACCCTCCTACGAGCAGTACTTC; CDR3: CASSVDLARPSYEQYF
V: TRBV7-2; D: NA; size: NA; J: TRBJ2-1; DNA: TGTGCCAGCAGCGTGTCCTCTAGCTCCTACAATGAGCAGTTCTTC; CDR3: CASSVSSSSYNEQFF
V: TRBV18; D: TRBD1; size: NA; J: TRBJ2-1; DNA: TGTGCCAGCTCACGCATGGGACAGGGGGGAAATGAGCAGTTCTTC; CDR3: CASSRMGQGGNEQFF
V: TRBV30; D: TRBD1; size: NA; J: TRBJ1-1; DNA: TGTGCCTGGAGCGAAGGGGGCGTGAGCACTGAAGCTTTCTTT; CDR3: CAWSEGGVSTEAFF
V: TRBV27; D: TRBD1; size: NA; J: TRBJ1-1; DNA: TGTGCCAGCAAGGACAGGGGTGGCCCTATGAGGACTGAAGCTTTCTTT; CDR3: CASKDRGGPMRTEAFF
V: TRBV28; D: NA; size: NA; J: TRBJ1-1; DNA: TGTGCCAGCAGCTCCCAGGGGCGGGGTGAAGCTTTCTTT; CDR3: CASSSQGRGEAFF
V: TRBV27; D: NA; size: NA; J: TRBJ2-1; DNA: TGTGCCAGCAGTTTGGGGACAAGCTCCTACAATGAGCAGTTCTTC; CDR3: CASSLGTSSYNEQFF
V: TRBV7-9; D: NA; size: NA; J: TRBJ2-7; DNA: TGTGCCAGCAGCTTAGTTGCAGGCGAGCAGTACTTC; CDR3: CASSLVAGEQYF
V: TRBV27; D: TRBD2; size: once; J: TRBJ2-1; DNA: TGTGCCAGCAGTTCCTTCGGACTAGCGGGAGGGCACAATGAGCAGTTCTTC; CDR3: CASSSFGLAGGHNEQFF
V: TRBV4-2; D: TRBD2; size: few; J: TRBJ2-3; DNA: TGTGCCAGCAGCACGAAGGGGGCGGTAGCGGGAGCGGGCACAGATACGCAGTATTTT; CDR3: CASSTKGAVAGAGTDTQYF
V: TRBV5-5; D: NA; size: NA; J: TRBJ1-1; DNA: TGTGCCAGCAGCTTGCTTACGACGGGGAACACTGAAGCTTTCTTT; CDR3: CASSLLTTGNTEAFF
V: TRBV9; D: NA; size: NA; J: TRBJ1-3; DNA: TGTGCCAGCAGCGTCGGAATCATTAGCGGAAACACCATATATTTT; CDR3: CASSVGIISGNTIYF
V: TRBV4-2; D: NA; size: NA; J: TRBJ2-1; DNA: TGTGCCAGCAGCCATGGCGGGGAGGGGGCTTTCAATGAGCAGTTCTTC; CDR3: CASSHGGEGAFNEQFF
V: TRBV19; D: NA; size: NA; J: TRBJ2-1; DNA: TGTGCCAGTAACGGGAGCCCCTTTGGTGAGCAGTTCTTC; CDR3: CASNGSPFGEQFF
V: TRBV6-5; D: TRBD2; size: NA; J: TRBJ2-7; DNA: TGTGCCAGCAGGTGGATGGGGGGGGACGAGCAGTACTTC; CDR3: CASRWMGGDEQYF
V: TRBV6-5; D: NA; size: NA; J: TRBJ2-1; DNA: TGTGCCAGCAGTTACTCCTACCAGACCGAGCAGTTCTTC; CDR3: CASSYSYQTEQFF
V: TRBV11-3; D: NA; size: NA; J: TRBJ2-5; DNA: TGTGCCAGCAGCTTAGATGGGGGATCCGAGACCCAGTACTTC; CDR3: CASSLDGGSETQYF
V: TRBV9; D: TRBD2; size: NA; J: TRBJ2-7; DNA: TGTGCCAGCAGCGTAGCTCCCTCGGGGCGGGAGGGCTACGAGCAGTACTTC; CDR3: CASSVAPSGREGYEQYF
V: TRBV29-1; D: NA; size: NA; J: TRBJ2-3; DNA: TGCAGCGAAGAAGGACCTGGCACAGATACGCAGTATTTT; CDR3: CSEEGPGTDTQYF
V: TRBV19; D: NA; size: NA; J: TRBJ1-2; DNA: TGTGCCAGTAGCCTAACGGACACTGGCTATGGCTACACCTTC; CDR3: CASSLTDTGYGYTF
V: TRBV6-5; D: TRBD1; size: NA; J: TRBJ1-3; DNA: TGTGCCAGCAGTTACATGACAGGGTTAGGAAACACCATATATTTT; CDR3: CASSYMTGLGNTIYF